This T cell receptor beta chain came from a study of cytomegalovirus exposure and HLA in healthy donors. Findings and limits, study-wide: In vitro assays verified that three CMV-associated chains recognized CMV antigens specifically.

V lost 1 base, J lost 7 bases, and 7 bases stayed unmatched. Germline V gene data show CDR1 as MGHRA and CDR2 as YSYEKL. The CDR3 length is 16 residues. For this clone: Its antigen is unknown.

Primers for the PCR totalled 60 Vbeta and 13 Jbeta. Sequenced by immunoSEQ multiplex PCR; TCRdb stores in-frame clones only, minus some. The profile covers more than 65,000 clones, with under 80% appearing a single time and 6.9% taken by the ten largest. This TCR was recovered from a woman aged 45-60 years in good health and CMV-seropositive. The V and J genes are TRBV4-1 and TRBJ1-4, with 9 nucleotides matching TRBD1. The sample consisted of PBMCs. The CDR3 protein is CASSQVLQGAVEKLFF. The DNA of the CDR3 is TGCGCCAGCAGCCAAGTTCTACAGGGGGCTGTTGAAAAACTGTTTTTT.